The T cell receptor (beta chain) described here comes from a study of neoadjuvant anti-PD-1 for oral cavity cancer. No culture or expansion preceded analysis of these blood cells. Only in-frame clones appear in the TCRdb table, and some are missing; sequencing was by immunoSEQ multiplex PCR. This table holds 14,000 to 15,000 clones, about three quarters found once. The CDR3 consists of 16 residues. The germline V gene encodes CDR1 SGHTA and CDR2 FQGTGA. This clone occurred once. A read error may produce the germline difference seen at one junction end. The chain uses TRBV7-3 and TRBJ2-3, with 10 bases aligning to TRBD2. The source material was PBMCs, sampled before nivolumab (anti-PD-1) treatment. The source is a person aged 35-80 years with oral cavity squamous cell carcinoma. CDR3 sequence: CASSLSSSGSRDTQYF. CDR3 DNA sequence: TGTGCCAGCAGCTTAAGTTCTAGCGGGAGCAGAGATACGCAGTATTTT.